This T cell receptor (beta chain) came from a study of CD8 T cells in ankylosing spondylitis. Study conclusions and caveats: Significant enrichment of disease-linked clones was reported in matched ankylosing spondylitis synovial fluid. Typical of ankylosing spondylitis blood, it appeared, was a TCR beta motif of fewer than ten highly homologous variants. With a CD8+ phenotype, disease-linked clones were relatively rare in peripheral blood.

The CDR3 spans 13 residues. V dropped 5 bases and J dropped 4 bases, with 11 bases sitting between them. In its sample, this clonotype was seen a few times. Its antigen is as yet unknown. In TCRdb, the 5' RACE reads were re-called with MiXCR into one record per CDR3 protein. The table has over 450,000 distinct CDR3 sequences, about an eighth seen once. Sequencing used blood, either unsorted or a sorted T cell fraction (not recorded which). The V call is TRBV12-3 or TRBV12-4, the J call TRBJ2-5; D ambiguous. This TCR was sampled from a male donor with ankylosing spondylitis. DNA of the CDR3: TGTGCCAGCAGTACCCGACATGGAGAGACCCAGTACTTC. As protein: CASSTRHGETQYF.